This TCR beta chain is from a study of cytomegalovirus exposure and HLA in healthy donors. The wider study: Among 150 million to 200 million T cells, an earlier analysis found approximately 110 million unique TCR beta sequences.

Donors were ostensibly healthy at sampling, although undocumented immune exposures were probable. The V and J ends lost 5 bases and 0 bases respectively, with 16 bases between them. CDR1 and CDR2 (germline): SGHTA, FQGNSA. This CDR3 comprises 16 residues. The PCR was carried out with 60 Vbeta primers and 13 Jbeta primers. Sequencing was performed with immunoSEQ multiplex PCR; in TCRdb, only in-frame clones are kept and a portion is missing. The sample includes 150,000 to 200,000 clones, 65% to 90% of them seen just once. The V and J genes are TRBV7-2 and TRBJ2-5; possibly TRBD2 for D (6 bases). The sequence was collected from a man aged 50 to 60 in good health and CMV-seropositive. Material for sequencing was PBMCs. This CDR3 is CASSRGTSLNQETQYF. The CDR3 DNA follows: TGTGCCAGCAGCCGTGGAACTAGCCTTAACCAAGAGACCCAGTACTTC.